These 30 T cell receptor beta chains came from one sample sequenced in a study of TIL therapy for anti-PD-1-resistant metastatic lung cancer. Time point described: pre-treatment sample, taken before nivolumab and TIL therapy. The immunoSEQ assay was v3. Libraries were prepared by immunoSEQ multiplex PCR; TCRdb keeps only in-frame clonotypes and omits some of them. The repertoire holds tens of thousands of clones, with more than 60% as singletons. The starting material was blood, obtained at baseline. These receptor sequences come from a person aged 25 to 80 with non-small cell lung cancer.

The V gene is TRBV5-4, the J gene TRBJ2-2, with TRBD2 as a possible D gene (5 bases). Germline values: CDR1 SGHNT, CDR2 YYREEE (reference sequence). This CDR3 spans 13 amino acids. Trimming cost V 7 bases and J 7 bases, with 14 bases left between them. CDR3 amino acids: CASSSGEVGELFF. The DNA of the CDR3 is TGTGCCAGCTCTTCCGGGGAAGTCGGGGAGCTGTTTTTT.

The chain joins TRBV7-9 to TRBJ1-2; tentatively, D is TRBD1 (5 bases). Trimming removed 0 bases at V and 4 bases at J, with 15 bases between. Germline V CDR1 and CDR2: SEHNR, FQNEAQ (reference sequence). This CDR3 spans 16 amino acids. In DNA form, the CDR3 reads TGTGCCAGCAGCTTAGCGGCCGGGACCGTGCTCTATGGCTACACCTTC. It yields the protein CASSLAAGTVLYGYTF.

The CDR3: CASSATQGAYGYTF. CDR3 bases: TGTGCCAGCAGTGCCACACAGGGGGCCTATGGCTACACCTTC. This chain joins TRBV6-5 and TRBJ1-2, with TRBD1 identical over 9 bases. The ends lost 5 bases at V and 4 bases at J; junction bases unmatched: 5. Per germline, CDR1 MNHEY and CDR2 SVGAGI. The CDR3 is 14 residues long.

V and J are TRBV6-6 and TRBJ1-2; tentative D call: TRBD1 (5 bases). Trimming took off 4 bases at V and 5 bases at J, with 11 bases between the two ends. In germline, CDR1 is MNHNY, CDR2 SVGAGI (reference sequence). The CDR3 runs 13 residues. The CDR3 sequence: CASSSRQNYGYTF. CDR3 sequence (DNA): TGTGCCAGCAGTTCGAGACAGAATTATGGCTACACCTTC.

This chain joins TRBV7-3 and TRBJ2-6, with D perhaps TRBD2 (5 bases). Trimming took off 6 bases at V and 0 bases at J, with 12 bases between the two ends. Germline assignment: CDR1 SGHTA and CDR2 FQGTGA. There are 16 residues in the CDR3. CDR3 amino acids: CASSRGRLSGANVLTF. The CDR3 coding sequence is TGTGCCAGCAGTCGGGGTCGGCTCTCTGGGGCCAACGTCCTGACTTTC.

V is TRBV15 and J is TRBJ2-1; 9 nucleotides align to TRBD2. Trimming took 0 bases from V and 7 from J; bases not matched to a gene: 4. This CDR3 has 15 amino acids. From germline, CDR1 is LNHNV and CDR2 YYDKDF (reference sequence). Here the CDR3 DNA reads TGTGCCACCAGCAGAGATCGGCTAGCGGGAAATGAGCAGTTCTTC. It translates to CATSRDRLAGNEQFF.

The chain employs TRBV5-1 and TRBJ2-5; TRBD2 matches 7 bases. The V and J ends lost 0 bases and 4 bases, in that order; junction bases with no gene match: 3. Germline CDR1 reads SGHRS; CDR2 reads YFSETQ. CDR3 length equals 14 residues. CDR3 sequence reads: CASSLEGRVETQYF. In DNA, the CDR3 is TGCGCCAGCAGCTTGGAGGGGAGGGTAGAGACCCAGTACTTC. The whole variable domain, filled in from reference TRBV5-1 and TRBJ2-5, reads KAGVTQTPRYLIKTRGQQVTLSCSPISGHRSVSWYQQTPGQGLQFLFEYFSETQRNKGNFPGRFSGRQFSNSRSEMNVSTLELGDSALYLCASSLEGRVETQYFGPGTRLLVL.

Only a few counts were recorded for this clone. V is TRBV6-5 and J is TRBJ1-1; D is possibly TRBD1 (5 bases). CDR1 and CDR2 (germline): MNHEY, SVGAGI. V gave up 2 bases and J gave up 6 bases, with 13 bases separating them. The CDR3 has 14 residues. CDR3 protein: CASSYGGGLAEAFF. The CDR3, as DNA: TGTGCCAGCAGTTACGGCGGGGGTCTGGCTGAAGCTTTCTTT.

The V call is TRBV11-2, the J call TRBJ2-3; D not resolved. Trimming removed 1 base at V and 2 bases at J, with 10 bases between. This CDR3 has 15 amino acids. The germline V gene has CDR1 SGHAT and CDR2 FQNNGV. The CDR3 protein is CASSLGAVNTDTQYF. Written as DNA, the CDR3 is TGTGCCAGCAGCTTAGGGGCGGTAAACACAGATACGCAGTATTTT.

This rearrangement joins TRBV28 to TRBJ2-3; 9 positions agree with TRBD2. The CDR3 has 16 amino acids. Trimming removed 2 bases from V and 4 bases from J; junction bases left unmatched: 7. Per germline, CDR1 MDHEN and CDR2 SYDVKM. CDR3 sequence (DNA): TGTGCCAGCAGTTTAATTGCGGGAGGGCCAGCAGATACGCAGTATTTT. It translates to CASSLIAGGPADTQYF. Full variable domain (outside the CDR3, taken from reference TRBV28 and TRBJ2-3): DVKVTQSSRYLVKRTGEKVFLECVQDMDHENMFWYRQDPGLGLRLIYFSYDVKMKEKGDIPEGYSVSREKKERFSLILESASTNQTSMYLCASSLIAGGPADTQYFGPGTRLTVL.

This clone was counted between two and nine times. The V gene is TRBV7-9, the J gene TRBJ2-5; a weak D match, TRBD1 (5 bases). The V end was cut by 3 bases, the J end by 9 bases, with 17 bases between. Germline values: CDR1 SEHNR, CDR2 FQNEAQ (reference sequence). This CDR3 contains 14 residues. Here the CDR3 reads CASSLTAPPSSQYF. CDR3 in DNA: TGTGCCAGCAGCTTGACAGCCCCTCCCTCTTCCCAGTACTTC.

V usage is TRBV9 and J usage is TRBJ2-2, with D tentatively TRBD1 or TRBD2 (5 bases each). The CDR3 runs 16 residues. Trimming left V 1 base short and J 5 bases short, with 15 bases between. The V gene's germline CDR1 is SGDLS and CDR2 YYNGEE. The CDR3 DNA reads TGTGCCAGCAGCGTAAGCGAGGGGCGCGGGACCGGGGAGCTGTTTTTT. Translated: CASSVSEGRGTGELFF.

The V call is TRBV10-3, the J call TRBJ1-1, with D possibly being TRBD1 (5 bases). Per germline, CDR1 ENHRY and CDR2 SYGVKD. The CDR3 covers 13 residues. The V and J ends lost 10 bases and 1 base respectively, with 13 bases between them. The CDR3 nucleotides are TGTGCCAACGCGGAAGGGGCGAACACTGAAGCTTTCTTT. It yields the protein CANAEGANTEAFF.

V gene TRBV7-3 combines with J gene TRBJ2-2; TRBD1 is a possible D gene (5 bases). The V gene lost 5 bases and the J gene lost 0 bases, with 16 bases spanning the gap. Germline V gives CDR1 SGHTA, CDR2 FQGTGA. This CDR3 has 17 amino acids. CDR3 DNA sequence: TGTGCCAGCAGCCCGCACGGGTCAGGGTCGAACACCGGGGAGCTGTTTTTT. It is translated as CASSPHGSGSNTGELFF.

This clone was counted a single time. This chain connects TRBV7-2 to TRBJ2-1, with 7 bases identical to TRBD2. This CDR3 is built from 13 residues. Losses at the gene ends were 5 bases for V and 6 bases for J; bases not matched to a gene: 4. CDR1 is SGHTA, CDR2 FQGNSA, per germline. This CDR3 is CASSRDYGNEQFF. DNA of the CDR3: TGTGCCAGCAGCCGGGACTACGGCAATGAGCAGTTCTTC. Complete variable domain (other parts from reference TRBV7-2 and TRBJ2-1): GAGVSQSPSNKVTEKGKDVELRCDPISGHTALYWYRQSLGQGLEFLIYFQGNSAPDKSGLPSDRFSAERTGGSVSTLTIQRTQQEDSAVYLCASSRDYGNEQFFGPGTRLTVL.

The rearrangement joins TRBV29-1 to TRBJ2-3; 10 bases fit TRBD1. V was clipped by 7 bases and J by 4 bases; unmatched bases: 8. Germline V gene data show CDR1 as SQVTM and CDR2 as ANQGSEA. The CDR3 totals 14 residues. The CDR3 DNA reads TGCAGCGCAAGGCGACAGGGGGCGGCAGATACGCAGTATTTT. Amino acids: CSARRQGAADTQYF.

The chain is built from TRBV7-9 and TRBJ2-7; the D gene is possibly TRBD1 (5 bases). The CDR3 consists of 12 residues. Per germline, CDR1 SEHNR and CDR2 FQNEAQ (reference sequence). V lost 4 bases and J lost 7, with 11 bases in between. The CDR3 protein is CASSSNRQEQYF. In DNA form, the CDR3 reads TGTGCCAGCAGCTCCAACCGACAGGAGCAGTACTTC. Full variable domain (rest looked up from reference TRBV7-9 and TRBJ2-7): DTGVSQNPRHKITKRGQNVTFRCDPISEHNRLYWYRQTLGQGPEFLTYFQNEAQLEKSRLLSDRFSAERPKGSFSTLEIQRTEQGDSAMYLCASSSNRQEQYFGPGTRLTVT.

A single count supports this clone. V and J are TRBV5-1 and TRBJ1-1; D uncertain. The CDR3 is made up of 12 amino acids. Trimming pared 3 bases from V and 3 bases from J, leaving 6 bases between. Germline V gives CDR1 SGHRS, CDR2 YFSETQ. DNA of the CDR3: TGCGCCAGCAGCTGGGGTGACACTGAAGCTTTCTTT. Its protein product is CASSWGDTEAFF.

Here the CDR3 reads CASSQWGGTEAFF. The CDR3, as DNA: TGTGCCAGCAGCCAATGGGGAGGCACTGAAGCTTTCTTT. The chain uses TRBV14 and TRBJ1-1, with unresolved D. CDR1 is SGHDN and CDR2 is FVKESK in the germline V gene. The CDR3 sequence is 13 residues long. Deletions cut 2 bases from V and 4 bases from J, with 8 bases between.

The chain combines TRBV6-5 with TRBJ2-7; TRBD1 aligns across 7 bases. The CDR3 is 15 residues long. Trimming at V came to 4 bases and at J to 3 bases, leaving 9 bases not matched to a gene. The V gene's germline CDR1 is MNHEY and CDR2 SVGAGI. The CDR3 protein is CASSSVDRDLYEQYF. CDR3 nucleotide sequence: TGTGCCAGCAGTTCGGTCGACAGGGATCTCTACGAGCAGTACTTC.

A single count supports this clone. The chain uses TRBV28 and TRBJ2-5, with TRBD2 matching 10 bases. CDR3 length: 14 residues. V shed 6 bases, J shed 6 bases, and the junction held 7 bases outside the gene matches. The V gene's germline CDR1 is MDHEN and CDR2 SYDVKM. The CDR3 reads CASRSGGARKTQYF. For the CDR3, the DNA is TGTGCCAGCAGGAGCGGGGGGGCCCGTAAGACCCAGTACTTC.

This clone was seen more than once but under ten times. The chain uses TRBV10-1 and TRBJ1-6, with D uncertain. V shed 10 bases and J shed 10 bases, with 20 bases lying between them. The CDR3 runs to 14 residues. Per the germline V gene, CDR1 is WNHNN and CDR2 is SYGVQD (reference sequence). CDR3 nucleotides: TGCGCCAACAGCTTTCGGCTGAGTAGCTCACCCCTCCACTTT. This encodes CANSFRLSSSPLHF.

This clone has only a few counts. The chain couples TRBV4-2 to TRBJ1-3, with no clear D. CDR3 length equals 17 residues. Germline V gives CDR1 LGHNA, CDR2 YNFKEQ. V lost 3 bases, J lost 0 bases, and 15 bases lay in between. Written as DNA, the CDR3 is TGTGCCAGCAGCCAGGTCGAAGGGAGAAGCTCTGGAAACACCATATATTTT. Its protein product is CASSQVEGRSSGNTIYF.

The chain couples TRBV9 to TRBJ2-7; 8 bases agree with TRBD2. CDR3 size: 14 residues. The V and J ends lost 3 bases and 5 bases, in that order; junction bases with no gene match: 7. The germline V gene encodes CDR1 SGDLS and CDR2 YYNGEE. CDR3 sequence (DNA): TGTGCCAGCAGCGCCGGGACTAGTCCCCACGAGCAGTACTTC. Translating it yields CASSAGTSPHEQYF.

The chain combines TRBV7-9 with TRBJ2-1; TRBD2 might be the D (5 bases). The CDR3 totals 11 residues. CDR1 is SEHNR and CDR2 is FQNEAQ in the germline V gene (reference sequence). V was trimmed by 5 bases and J by 12 bases, leaving 11 bases between them. The chain's CDR3 is CASSPEAGQFF. CDR3 in DNA: TGTGCCAGCAGCCCAGAGGCGGGGCAGTTCTTC.

The sample holds a few counts of this clone. The chain combines TRBV19 with TRBJ1-5, with D unclear. The CDR3 totals 11 residues. Germline V lookup: CDR1 LNHDA, CDR2 SQIVND (reference sequence). Trimming took 4 bases from V and 5 from J, leaving 3 bases between them. DNA for the CDR3: TGTGCCAGTAGTAAGGATCAGCCCCAGCATTTT. Translated, it gives CASSKDQPQHF.

Only one count was recorded for this clone. The V and J genes are TRBV7-6 and TRBJ2-3; D might be TRBD1 or TRBD2, each matching 6 bases. This CDR3 is built from 15 residues. Germline V CDR1 and CDR2: SGHVS, FNYEAQ. The V end was cut by 4 bases, the J end by 3 bases, with 14 bases between. The CDR3 is CASSSMTGLTDTQYF. CDR3 nucleotides: TGTGCCAGCAGCTCAATGACAGGACTAACAGATACGCAGTATTTT.

The V and J genes are TRBV13 and TRBJ1-6; perhaps TRBD1 as D (5 bases). V was clipped by 1 base and J by 10 bases, with 11 bases between them. Germline CDR1 is PRHDT and CDR2 is FYEKMQ (reference sequence). The CDR3 contains 14 residues. CDR3 region: CASSLERGDSPLHF. As DNA, the CDR3 is TGTGCCAGCAGCTTAGAAAGGGGCGACTCACCCCTCCACTTT.

A remark on this clone: The junction shows a germline mismatch at one end, possibly a read error. The chain links TRBV7-7 to TRBJ2-7; 8 bases map to TRBD1. From germline, CDR1 is SSHAT and CDR2 FNYEAQ (reference sequence). The CDR3 loop spans 15 amino acids. CDR3 sequence: CASSNGQGPSYEQYF. The CDR3 region has the DNA TGTGCTAGCAGCAACGGACAGGGACCCTCCTACGAGCAGTACTTC.

The table lists this clone with a few counts. The chain employs TRBV2 and TRBJ2-2; D is undetermined. V lost 4 bases to trimming and J lost 3 bases, with 3 bases between them. CDR1 is SNHLY, CDR2 FYNNEI, per germline. The CDR3 contains 12 residues. CDR3 DNA: TGTGCCAGCAGTGCTGACACCGGGGAGCTGTTTTTT. Translated: CASSADTGELFF.